The 14 T cell receptor beta chains given below trace back to one sample, sequenced in a study of human T cells and chemical hapten exposure. Time point indicated: healthy volunteer bleed at 2 weeks. Extraction of total RNA was performed on unfractionated whole blood. TCRdb re-called the RACE reads through MiXCR, storing one row per CDR3 protein. The table includes roughly 120,000 distinct CDR3 sequences, approximately 9% detected once. The material sequenced was whole blood. These TCRs come from a male donor in good health. Some clones in this sample may be carry-over from other donors' samples.

J is TRBJ1-5 and V is TRBV3-1; maybe TRBD1 (6 bases). Germline-derived CDR1 and CDR2 are LGHDT and YNNKEL (reference sequence). The CDR3 is made up of 16 amino acids. The germline V and J ends were trimmed by 5 bases and 0 bases, with 14 bases remaining between them. CDR3 amino acids: CASSSGTPYSNQPQHF. Here the CDR3 DNA reads TGTGCCAGCAGCTCCGGGACACCTTATAGCAATCAGCCCCAGCATTTT. The complete variable domain, with remaining parts taken from reference TRBV3-1 and TRBJ1-5, reads DTAVSQTPKYLVTQMGNDKSIKCEQNLGHDTMYWYKQDSKKFLKIMFSYNNKELIINETVPNRFSPKSPDKAHLNLHINSLELGDSAVYFCASSSGTPYSNQPQHFGDGTRLSIL.

This clonotype was counted only a few times. The V and J genes are TRBV7-9 and TRBJ1-1, with 7 bases identical to TRBD1. V lost 8 bases, J lost 3 bases, and 6 bases stayed unmatched. The germline V gene has CDR1 SEHNR and CDR2 FQNEAQ (reference sequence). The CDR3 runs to 13 residues. This chain's CDR3 is CASGGTAYTEAFF. The CDR3 coding sequence is TGTGCCAGCGGGGGGACAGCGTACACTGAAGCTTTCTTT.

This clonotype was counted many times. This sequence joins TRBV7-2 and TRBJ1-4, with D perhaps matching TRBD1 (5 bases). This CDR3 region has 14 residues. Trimming took off 7 bases at V and 3 bases at J, with 12 bases between the two ends. The germline CDR1 and CDR2 sequences are SGHTA and FQGNSA. The CDR3 DNA is TGTGCCAGCAACCTTTTGGGACCTAATGAAAAACTGTTTTTT. Its protein is CASNLLGPNEKLFF.

This CDR3 reads CASSYVRQDSYEQYF. CDR3 nucleotide sequence: TGTGCCAGCAGTTACGTTCGGCAGGACTCCTACGAGCAGTACTTC. The chain joins TRBV6-6 to TRBJ2-7; D gene uncertain. Germline V gene data show CDR1 as MNHNY and CDR2 as SVGAGI (reference sequence). V lost 2 bases to trimming and J lost 0 bases, with 11 bases between them. The CDR3 has 15 residues.

This clonotype was seen a handful of times. The CDR3, as DNA: TGTGCCAGCAGTTCGTGGAACACTGAAGCTTTCTTT. It encodes CASSSWNTEAFF. The chain combines TRBV6-2 or TRBV6-3 with TRBJ1-1; no firm D call. Germline CDR1 is MNHEY and CDR2 is SVGEGT. V dropped 4 bases and J dropped 1 base, with 4 bases sitting between them. The CDR3 is 12 amino acids.

This clonotype was recorded at least ten times. The chain links TRBV6-5 to TRBJ2-5, with D perhaps given as TRBD1 or TRBD2 (5 bases each). Trimming took off 6 bases at V and 2 bases at J, with 7 bases between the two ends. The germline V gene encodes CDR1 MNHEY and CDR2 SVGAGI. There are 12 residues in the CDR3. This CDR3 reads CASRGVQETQYF. The CDR3 DNA follows: TGTGCCAGCAGGGGGGTACAAGAGACCCAGTACTTC.

This clonotype was recorded many times. This chain connects TRBV6-2 or TRBV6-3 to TRBJ1-6; TRBD1 matches at 8 bases. The CDR3 length is 16 residues. CDR1 and CDR2 (germline): MNHEY, SVGEGT. J lost 0 bases, V lost 6 bases, and 4 bases had no gene match. The CDR3 DNA is TGTGCCAGCAGCGGACAGGGAAACTCCTATAATTCACCCCTCCACTTT. Protein sequence: CASSGQGNSYNSPLHF.

The chain carries TRBV7-9 and TRBJ2-3; TRBD2 matches at 7 bases. V shed 4 bases, J shed 0 bases, and the junction held 10 bases outside the gene matches. CDR1 SEHNR and CDR2 FQNEAQ come from the germline V gene (reference sequence). The CDR3 has 17 amino acids. Here the CDR3 reads CASSSSDGRSSTDTQYF. CDR3 sequence (DNA): TGTGCCAGCAGCTCATCTGACGGGAGGTCTAGCACAGATACGCAGTATTTT.

This clonotype has ten or more counts. CDR3 sequence reads: CASSLRGSYNEQFF. CDR3 nucleotides: TGTGCCAGCAGTCTCAGGGGTTCCTACAATGAGCAGTTCTTC. The chain employs TRBV27 and TRBJ2-1, with a possible D match to TRBD1 (6 bases). V was pared by 5 bases and J by 1 base, with 9 bases between. The V gene's germline CDR1 is MNHEY and CDR2 SMNVEV (reference sequence). The CDR3 is 14 residues long.

This chain uses TRBV6-5 with TRBJ1-5; D perhaps matches TRBD1 (6 bases). Trimming removed 6 bases at V and 3 bases at J, with 15 bases between. Germline V gives CDR1 MNHEY, CDR2 SVGAGI. The CDR3 contains 15 residues. CDR3 DNA sequence: TGTGCCAGCAGGTTGGACAGCAATCTCAATCAGCCCCAGCATTTT. Amino acids: CASRLDSNLNQPQHF.

This clonotype was detected a few times. The CDR3, as DNA: TGTGCCACCAGCAGAGGCCCGTCGGAGGGGGAAGCTTTCTTT. Protein sequence: CATSRGPSEGEAFF. V usage is TRBV15 and J usage is TRBJ1-1; D may be TRBD1 (5 bases). Trimming took off 1 base at V and 8 bases at J, with 14 bases between the two ends. CDR1 LNHNV and CDR2 YYDKDF come from the germline V gene (reference sequence). This CDR3 has 14 amino acids.

This chain connects TRBV20-1 to TRBJ1-5; 8 positions match TRBD1. Per germline, CDR1 DFQATT and CDR2 SNEGSKA (reference sequence). The CDR3 is made up of 18 amino acids. After removal of 2 bases from V and 1 base from J, the junction contained 13 bases not matched to a gene. CDR3 in DNA: TGCAGTGCTAGAAGGACCTCCGGACAGGGAATGAGCAATCAGCCCCAGCATTTT. It is translated as CSARRTSGQGMSNQPQHF.

Worth noting for this clonotype: A much bigger clone sits one base away, suggesting this may be a read error. V is TRBV10-3 and J is TRBJ2-1; D unresolved. CDR3 length equals 15 residues. The germline V gene encodes CDR1 ENHRY and CDR2 SYGVKD. V was trimmed by 0 bases and J by 6 bases, leaving 12 bases between them. CDR3: CAISESILDCNEQFF. For the CDR3, the DNA is TGTGCCATCAGTGAGTCGATCCTGGATTGCAATGAGCAGTTCTTC.

The chain has TRBV9 and TRBJ1-1; TRBD1 is a possible D gene (5 bases). Germline V gene lookup returns CDR1 SGDLS and CDR2 YYNGEE. The V end was cut by 4 bases, the J end by 7 bases, with 17 bases between. The CDR3 extends over 14 amino acids. CDR3: CASSIGTEGSEAFF. CDR3 sequence (DNA): TGTGCCAGCAGCATCGGGACGGAAGGCAGTGAAGCTTTCTTT.